One sample yielded the 17 T cell receptor beta chains listed below, sequenced in a study of shared clonotypes between healthy human individuals. Clones were read by immunoSEQ multiplex PCR, and TCRdb kept only the in-frame ones, dropping some. The table has some 2,100,000 clones, roughly 95% seen once. Sequences were obtained from naive CD4+ T cells sorted from blood. Subset noted: CD45RA+ positively selected. Receptors originate from a man aged 18-30 years in good health.

J is TRBJ2-7 and V is TRBV30; 11 nucleotides align to TRBD1. CDR3 length: 14 residues. V lost 3 bases and J lost 3; bases outside the gene matches: 4. Looked up from germline, CDR1 is GTSNPN and CDR2 is SVGIG (reference sequence). Written as DNA, the CDR3 is TGTGCCTGGAGGGGGACAGGGGGTTTCTACGAGCAGTACTTC. Amino acids: CAWRGTGGFYEQYF.

The chain recombines TRBV11-3 with TRBJ1-3; D might be TRBD1 (5 bases). Trimming took 3 bases from V and 7 from J, leaving 13 bases between them. CDR3 length equals 14 residues. Germline V lookup: CDR1 SGHNT, CDR2 YENEEA. DNA for the CDR3: TGTGCCAGCAGCTTGAACATCCGGGACAACACCATATATTTT. Protein: CASSLNIRDNTIYF.

This clone was seen only once. The gene calls are TRBV10-2 and TRBJ2-6; TRBD1 or TRBD2 may be the D gene (5 bases each). Per the germline V gene, CDR1 is WSHSY and CDR2 is SAAADI. The CDR3 runs to 20 residues. V was trimmed by 6 bases and J by 0 bases, leaving 24 bases between them. CDR3: CASSATSGQGPLSGANVLTF. The CDR3, as DNA: TGCGCCAGCAGCGCCACGTCGGGTCAGGGACCCCTCTCTGGGGCCAACGTCCTGACTTTC.

The V gene is TRBV19, the J gene TRBJ2-2; D possibly corresponds to TRBD1 (6 bases). Looked up from germline, CDR1 is LNHDA and CDR2 is SQIVND (reference sequence). The CDR3 extends over 15 amino acids. V was clipped by 5 bases and J by 1 base, with 11 bases between them. CDR3 in amino acids: CASSPRDKNTGELFF. In DNA, the CDR3 is TGTGCCAGTAGTCCCCGGGACAAGAACACCGGGGAGCTGTTTTTT.

This CDR3 is CASRLATLSGYEQYF. CDR3 nucleotide sequence: TGTGCAAGTCGCTTAGCGACCCTTAGCGGCTACGAGCAGTACTTC. This rearrangement joins TRBV12-2 to TRBJ2-7; TRBD2 is the table's D call and was not checked against the DNA. TRBV12-2 is noted as a pseudogene. CDR3 length: 15 amino acids.

Here the CDR3 reads CASSSRGDRGGEQYF. For the CDR3, the DNA is TGCGCCAGCAGCTCCAGGGGGGACAGGGGAGGTGAGCAGTACTTC. V usage is TRBV5-1 and J usage is TRBJ2-7; TRBD1 matches 10 bases. This CDR3 has 15 residues. V gave up 3 bases and J gave up 7 bases; unmatched junction bases: 10. The germline V gene has CDR1 SGHRS and CDR2 YFSETQ. Together with reference TRBV5-1 and TRBJ2-7, the CDR3 gives the full variable domain: KAGVTQTPRYLIKTRGQQVTLSCSPISGHRSVSWYQQTPGQGLQFLFEYFSETQRNKGNFPGRFSGRQFSNSRSEMNVSTLELGDSALYLCASSSRGDRGGEQYFGPGTRLTVT.

The chain couples TRBV7-2 to TRBJ1-4, with D unclear. Germline V CDR1 and CDR2: SGHTA, FQGNSA. This CDR3 is 15 amino acids long. The V gene lost 5 bases and the J gene lost 2 bases, with 12 bases spanning the gap. This CDR3 is CASSLTGRTNEKLFF. The CDR3 DNA reads as TGTGCCAGCAGCCTCACTGGAAGGACTAATGAAAAACTGTTTTTT.

J is TRBJ1-5 and V is TRBV5-6, with TRBD1 matching over 7 bases. This CDR3 contains 15 residues. Per the germline V gene, CDR1 is SGHDT and CDR2 is YYEEEE. V trimming: 4 bases; J trimming: 0 bases; junction bases outside the gene matches: 4. The CDR3 spells CASSVGTASNQPQHF. DNA for the CDR3: TGTGCCAGCAGCGTCGGGACAGCTAGCAATCAGCCCCAGCATTTT.

This chain connects TRBV6-1 to TRBJ2-7; TRBD2 aligns across 11 bases. Germline V gene sequence: CDR1 MNHNS, CDR2 SASEGT. CDR3 length: 14 residues. V dropped 7 bases and J dropped 3; count of bases not matched to a gene: 5. The CDR3 sequence: CASTPGTSGYEQYF. Written as DNA, the CDR3 is TGTGCCAGCACCCCGGGGACTAGCGGCTACGAGCAGTACTTC.

The chain links TRBV11-2 to TRBJ2-1, with 9 bases aligning to TRBD2. The CDR3 length is 16 residues. V lost 1 base, J lost 4 bases, and 5 bases stayed unmatched. Germline CDR1 and CDR2: SGHAT and FQNNGV. CDR3 amino acids: CASSLGSSGAYNEQFF. CDR3 DNA sequence: TGTGCCAGCAGCTTAGGATCTAGCGGGGCGTACAATGAGCAGTTCTTC.

The CDR3 protein is CASSVQGTEAFF. DNA of the CDR3: TGTGCCAGCAGTGTTCAGGGGACTGAAGCTTTCTTT. The V gene is TRBV25-1, the J gene TRBJ1-1, with D perhaps TRBD1 (6 bases). The V and J ends lost 4 bases and 5 bases respectively, with 8 bases between them. This CDR3 has 12 amino acids. The germline V gene encodes CDR1 MGHDK and CDR2 SYGVNS.

The chain joins TRBV28 to TRBJ2-3; D tentatively fits TRBD1 or TRBD2 (6 bases each). With 7 bases removed from V and 0 bases from J, the gap between germline ends came to 11 bases. CDR1 MDHEN and CDR2 SYDVKM come from the germline V gene. There are 14 residues in the CDR3. The CDR3, as DNA: TGTGCCAGCAAGGAGGGGACAAGCACAGATACGCAGTATTTT. This sequence encodes CASKEGTSTDTQYF. The full variable domain, in which reference TRBV28 and TRBJ2-3 provide the parts outside the CDR3, is DVKVTQSSRYLVKRTGEKVFLECVQDMDHENMFWYRQDPGLGLRLIYFSYDVKMKEKGDIPEGYSVSREKKERFSLILESASTNQTSMYLCASKEGTSTDTQYFGPGTRLTVL.

The genes are TRBV15 and TRBJ1-4; D is undetermined. The CDR3 is 18 amino acids. Per germline, CDR1 LNHNV and CDR2 YYDKDF (reference sequence). V was trimmed by 0 bases and J by 8 bases, leaving 22 bases between them. The CDR3, as DNA: TGTGCCACCAGCAGAGACCTTTGGGGAGGCGGCGCAGGCGAAAAACTGTTTTTT. This sequence encodes CATSRDLWGGGAGEKLFF.

This clone was seen more than once but under ten times. The J gene is TRBJ1-6, the V gene TRBV30; D ambiguous. Per germline, CDR1 GTSNPN and CDR2 SVGIG (reference sequence). CDR3 length equals 12 residues. V lost 5 bases and J 8 bases, leaving 10 bases between the germline ends. The CDR3 DNA reads as TGTGCCTGGGAAGGTGGGGATTCACCCCTCCACTTT. This sequence encodes CAWEGGDSPLHF.

The chain is built from TRBV6-1 and TRBJ1-3; D ambiguous. Looked up from germline, CDR1 is MNHNS and CDR2 is SASEGT. This CDR3 region has 14 residues. Trimming left V 4 bases short and J 0 bases short, with 7 bases between. DNA for the CDR3: TGTGCCAGCAGTGCGGAGAACTCTGGAAACACCATATATTTT. It specifies CASSAENSGNTIYF.

The chain employs TRBV27 and TRBJ2-6; tentatively, D is TRBD2 (5 bases). Trimming stripped 2 bases from V and 6 bases from J, with 17 bases between. Germline V gene data show CDR1 as MNHEY and CDR2 as SMNVEV (reference sequence). The CDR3 spans 17 residues. CDR3 nucleotide sequence: TGTGCCAGCAGTTTAAGATCTTCCGGGGTCCAGGCCAACGTCCTGACTTTC. Its protein is CASSLRSSGVQANVLTF.

The chain has TRBV5-8 and TRBJ2-7; 7 positions agree with TRBD1. V lost 1 base, J lost 5 bases, and 12 bases stayed unmatched. CDR3 length equals 16 residues. In germline, CDR1 is SGHTS, CDR2 YDEGEE. The CDR3 DNA reads as TGTGCCAGCAGCTTGAATCGAGGACAGGTGGGAGACGAGCAGTACTTC. Protein product: CASSLNRGQVGDEQYF.